The rows below give T cell receptor beta chains drawn from one sample of a study of blood T cell repertoires in COVID-19. The method was immunoSEQ multiplex PCR; TCRdb's version includes in-frame clones alone and lacks a portion of them. The sample records roughly 80,000 clones, roughly 80% being singletons. The sequencing input was peripheral blood. These receptors were obtained from a woman aged 55-70 years with acute or convalescent COVID-19. The CDR3 runs from the conserved cysteine through the conserved F or W. A D gene is named only where the DNA matches it firmly. Clone size is shown for a subset of rows, as once, few, many or a class of expanded clone.

clone size: .
V gene: TRBV18
J gene: TRBJ2-5
D gene: .
CDR3 protein: CASSDTGSRETQYF
CDR3 DNA: TGTGCCAGCTCAGATACAGGGTCCAGGGAGACCCAGTACTTC

clone size: once
V gene: TRBV5-4
J gene: TRBJ1-6
D gene: .
CDR3 protein: CASSYDRSHNSPLHF
CDR3 DNA: TGTGCCAGCAGCTACGACAGATCCCATAATTCACCCCTCCACTTT

clone size: .
V gene: TRBV6-1
J gene: TRBJ2-7
D gene: .
CDR3 protein: CASSEEDSYYEQYF
CDR3 DNA: TGTGCCAGCAGTGAAGAGGACAGCTACTACGAGCAGTACTTC

clone size: .
V gene: TRBV6-1
J gene: TRBJ1-1
D gene: TRBD1
CDR3 protein: CASSEWQGVFF
CDR3 DNA: TGTGCCAGCAGTGAATGGCAGGGGGTTTTCTTT

clone size: .
V gene: TRBV6-1
J gene: TRBJ2-3
D gene: .
CDR3 protein: CASSEVQYTDTQYF
CDR3 DNA: TGTGCCAGCAGTGAAGTGCAGTACACAGATACGCAGTATTTT

clone size: .
V gene: TRBV18
J gene: TRBJ1-5
D gene: TRBD1
CDR3 protein: CASSPDRAPNQPQHF
CDR3 DNA: TGTGCCAGCTCACCGGACAGGGCTCCTAATCAGCCCCAGCATTTT

clone size: .
V gene: TRBV6-1
J gene: TRBJ1-1
D gene: .
CDR3 protein: CASSEQVHTEAFF
CDR3 DNA: TGTGCCAGCAGTGAACAGGTTCACACTGAAGCTTTCTTT

clone size: .
V gene: TRBV11-2
J gene: TRBJ2-5
D gene: .
CDR3 protein: CASRQGYGQETQYF
CDR3 DNA: TGTGCCAGCAGGCAGGGTTACGGCCAAGAGACCCAGTACTTC

clone size: once
V gene: TRBV24-1
J gene: TRBJ2-3
D gene: .
CDR3 protein: CATSHPPEYTQYF
CDR3 DNA: TGTGCCACCAGTCACCCTCCTGAGTATACGCAGTATTTT

clone size: once
V gene: TRBV27
J gene: TRBJ2-7
D gene: .
CDR3 protein: CASSLSWGSFYEQYF
CDR3 DNA: TGTGCCAGCAGTTTATCGTGGGGCAGCTTTTACGAGCAGTACTTC

clone size: .
V gene: TRBV11-2
J gene: TRBJ2-5
D gene: TRBD1
CDR3 protein: CASSFTGAQETQYF
CDR3 DNA: TGTGCCAGCAGCTTTACAGGGGCCCAAGAGACCCAGTACTTC

clone size: .
V gene: TRBV5-4
J gene: TRBJ1-3
D gene: .
CDR3 protein: CASSLAGVVSGNTIYF
CDR3 DNA: TGTGCCAGCAGCTTGGCCGGGGTAGTCTCTGGAAACACCATATATTTT

clone size: .
V gene: TRBV19
J gene: TRBJ2-4
D gene: .
CDR3 protein: CASSPSLGLDF
CDR3 DNA: TGTGCCAGTAGTCCATCCCTTGGCTTGGACTTC

clone size: .
V gene: TRBV12-2
J gene: TRBJ1-1
D gene: .
CDR3 protein: CASSGTVLMRMNTEAFF
CDR3 DNA: TGTGCAAGTTCCGGGACAGTTTTGATGCGCATGAACACTGAAGCTTTCTTT

clone size: .
V gene: TRBV7-6
J gene: TRBJ1-6
D gene: .
CDR3 protein: CASSQWENSPLHF
CDR3 DNA: TGTGCCAGCAGCCAATGGGAGAATTCACCCCTCCACTTT

clone size: few
V gene: TRBV10-3
J gene: TRBJ1-2
D gene: TRBD1
CDR3 protein: CAISESGERQGSYGYTF
CDR3 DNA: TGTGCCATCAGTGAGTCGGGGGAGAGACAGGGAAGCTATGGCTACACCTTC

clone size: .
V gene: TRBV6-1
J gene: TRBJ2-3
D gene: TRBD1
CDR3 protein: CASSEAHRGQGTDTQYF
CDR3 DNA: TGTGCCAGCAGTGAAGCGCACAGGGGACAGGGGACAGATACGCAGTATTTT

clone size: .
V gene: TRBV19
J gene: TRBJ1-6
D gene: .
CDR3 protein: CASSMDMWNSPLHF
CDR3 DNA: TGTGCCAGTAGTATGGACATGTGGAATTCACCCCTCCACTTT

clone size: .
V gene: TRBV6-2/TRBV6-3
J gene: TRBJ1-6
D gene: .
CDR3 protein: CASSQGQFGSPLHF
CDR3 DNA: TGTGCCAGCAGTCAAGGACAGTTTGGTTCACCCCTCCACTTT

clone size: .
V gene: TRBV2
J gene: TRBJ1-2
D gene: .
CDR3 protein: CASSEEGKGNYGYTF
CDR3 DNA: TGTGCCAGCAGTGAAGAGGGAAAGGGGAACTATGGCTACACCTTC

clone size: .
V gene: TRBV7-2
J gene: TRBJ1-4
D gene: TRBD1
CDR3 protein: CASSQGASGNEKLFF
CDR3 DNA: TGTGCCAGCAGTCAGGGGGCGTCGGGTAATGAAAAACTGTTTTTT

clone size: .
V gene: TRBV12-3/TRBV12-4
J gene: TRBJ2-1
D gene: .
CDR3 protein: CASSFWGHQFF
CDR3 DNA: TGTGCCAGCAGTTTTTGGGGACACCAGTTCTTC

clone size: .
V gene: TRBV7-2
J gene: TRBJ1-1
D gene: .
CDR3 protein: CASSLEGHGNTEAFF
CDR3 DNA: TGTGCCAGCAGCTTAGAGGGACATGGGAACACTGAAGCTTTCTTT

clone size: .
V gene: TRBV19
J gene: TRBJ1-5
D gene: .
CDR3 protein: CASSHLRRESNQPQHF
CDR3 DNA: TGTGCCAGTAGCCATCTCCGGAGAGAGAGCAATCAGCCCCAGCATTTT

clone size: .
V gene: TRBV20-1
J gene: TRBJ2-7
D gene: TRBD1
CDR3 protein: CSASLTGTGGGEQYF
CDR3 DNA: TGCAGTGCAAGTCTGACCGGGACAGGGGGCGGCGAGCAGTACTTC

clone size: many
V gene: TRBV19
J gene: TRBJ1-3
D gene: .
CDR3 protein: CASSTNYRNTIYF
CDR3 DNA: TGTGCCAGTAGTACAAACTACAGAAACACCATATATTTT

clone size: .
V gene: TRBV7-3
J gene: TRBJ2-3
D gene: TRBD1
CDR3 protein: CASSLTPTGEGTDTQYF
CDR3 DNA: TGTGCCAGCAGCTTAACCCCGACAGGGGAAGGCACAGATACGCAGTATTTT

clone size: .
V gene: TRBV7-2
J gene: TRBJ1-3
D gene: .
CDR3 protein: CASSPGTWAGNTIYF
CDR3 DNA: TGTGCCAGCAGCCCTGGGACATGGGCCGGAAACACCATATATTTT

clone size: .
V gene: TRBV2
J gene: TRBJ1-1
D gene: TRBD1
CDR3 protein: CASRFRGSGNTEAFF
CDR3 DNA: TGTGCCAGCAGGTTCAGGGGGTCCGGGAACACTGAAGCTTTCTTT

clone size: .
V gene: TRBV5-1
J gene: TRBJ2-3
D gene: .
CDR3 protein: CASSLEPVNTQYF
CDR3 DNA: TGCGCCAGCAGCCTAGAGCCGGTGAATACGCAGTATTTT

clone size: .
V gene: TRBV3-1/TRBV3-2
J gene: TRBJ2-3
D gene: .
CDR3 protein: CASSQARTDTQYF
CDR3 DNA: TGTGCCAGCAGCCAAGCTAGGACAGATACGCAGTATTTT

clone size: .
V gene: TRBV27
J gene: TRBJ2-4
D gene: TRBD1
CDR3 protein: CASSITGQVLAAKNIQYF
CDR3 DNA: TGTGCCAGCAGTATAACGGGACAGGTACTAGCAGCCAAAAACATTCAGTACTTC

clone size: .
V gene: TRBV6-5
J gene: TRBJ1-1
D gene: TRBD1
CDR3 protein: CASRHDRALGTEAFF
CDR3 DNA: TGTGCCAGCAGACACGACAGGGCCTTGGGCACTGAAGCTTTCTTT

clone size: .
V gene: TRBV18
J gene: TRBJ2-7
D gene: TRBD2
CDR3 protein: CASSPAGGGSYEQYF
CDR3 DNA: TGTGCCAGCTCACCGGCGGGGGGGGGCTCCTACGAGCAGTACTTC

clone size: .
V gene: TRBV7-3
J gene: TRBJ2-2
D gene: TRBD1
CDR3 protein: CASSFPQGVGTGELFF
CDR3 DNA: TGTGCCAGCAGCTTCCCACAGGGGGTTGGCACCGGGGAGCTGTTTTTT

clone size: .
V gene: TRBV5-1
J gene: TRBJ1-1
D gene: TRBD1
CDR3 protein: CASSLGDRIGGEAFF
CDR3 DNA: TGCGCCAGCAGCTTGGGGGACAGGATCGGCGGTGAAGCTTTCTTT

clone size: .
V gene: TRBV24-1
J gene: TRBJ1-3
D gene: .
CDR3 protein: CATSDWARNTIYF
CDR3 DNA: TGTGCCACCAGTGATTGGGCGAGAAACACCATATATTTT

clone size: .
V gene: TRBV11-2
J gene: TRBJ1-3
D gene: .
CDR3 protein: CASSLLPRKAGTPGNTIYF
CDR3 DNA: TGTGCCAGCAGCTTATTGCCCCGAAAAGCTGGGACACCTGGAAACACCATATATTTT

clone size: once
V gene: TRBV5-1
J gene: TRBJ2-1
D gene: TRBD1
CDR3 protein: CASSPGQGAYNEQFF
CDR3 DNA: TGCGCCAGCAGCCCGGGACAGGGGGCATACAATGAGCAGTTCTTC

clone size: .
V gene: TRBV4-1
J gene: TRBJ1-5
D gene: .
CDR3 protein: CASSQGPGTPDQPQHF
CDR3 DNA: TGCGCCAGCAGCCAAGGCCCAGGGACTCCGGATCAGCCCCAGCATTTT

clone size: .
V gene: TRBV5-8
J gene: TRBJ2-3
D gene: .
CDR3 protein: CASSLGLSTDTQYF
CDR3 DNA: TGTGCCAGCAGCTTGGGACTTAGCACAGATACGCAGTATTTT

clone size: large
V gene: TRBV2
J gene: TRBJ2-5
D gene: TRBD1
CDR3 protein: CASSEDRGLQETQYF
CDR3 DNA: TGTGCCAGCAGTGAAGACAGGGGGCTCCAAGAGACCCAGTACTTC

clone size: .
V gene: TRBV5-4
J gene: TRBJ1-2
D gene: .
CDR3 protein: CASSLNGGKDYGYTF
CDR3 DNA: TGTGCCAGCAGCTTGAACGGGGGAAAAGACTATGGCTACACCTTC

clone size: .
V gene: TRBV5-1
J gene: TRBJ1-2
D gene: .
CDR3 protein: CASSWGGSDYGYTF
CDR3 DNA: TGCGCCAGCAGCTGGGGGGGCTCCGACTATGGCTACACCTTC

clone size: few
V gene: TRBV4-3
J gene: TRBJ2-1
D gene: TRBD1
CDR3 protein: CASSQAWDRKNEQFF
CDR3 DNA: TGCGCCAGCAGCCAAGCTTGGGACAGGAAGAATGAGCAGTTCTTC

clone size: .
V gene: TRBV6-5
J gene: TRBJ1-1
D gene: .
CDR3 protein: CASSYSRVLTEAFF
CDR3 DNA: TGTGCCAGCAGTTACTCACGGGTACTCACTGAAGCTTTCTTT

clone size: .
V gene: TRBV11-3
J gene: TRBJ1-1
D gene: TRBD1
CDR3 protein: CASSLRGTGTGVTEAFF
CDR3 DNA: TGTGCCAGCAGCTTACGGGGGACTGGGACAGGTGTTACTGAAGCTTTCTTT

clone size: once
V gene: TRBV30
J gene: TRBJ2-7
D gene: .
CDR3 protein: CAWSVSRANEQYF
CDR3 DNA: TGTGCCTGGAGTGTATCCAGGGCTAACGAGCAGTACTTC

clone size: .
V gene: TRBV18
J gene: TRBJ1-3
D gene: .
CDR3 protein: CASSPPGSGNTIYF
CDR3 DNA: TGTGCCAGCTCGCCCCCGGGCTCTGGAAACACCATATATTTT

clone size: .
V gene: TRBV4-3
J gene: TRBJ2-3
D gene: .
CDR3 protein: CASSQANPDTQYF
CDR3 DNA: TGCGCCAGCAGCCAAGCAAATCCAGATACGCAGTATTTT

clone size: .
V gene: TRBV5-6
J gene: TRBJ1-2
D gene: .
CDR3 protein: CASSLYPGVEDGYTF
CDR3 DNA: TGTGCCAGCAGCTTGTATCCAGGGGTCGAAGATGGCTACACCTTC

clone size: .
V gene: TRBV5-4
J gene: TRBJ1-2
D gene: .
CDR3 protein: CASSRGGLQTSYGYTF
CDR3 DNA: TGTGCCAGCAGCCGTGGTGGACTCCAAACCAGCTATGGCTACACCTTC

clone size: .
V gene: TRBV6-2/TRBV6-3
J gene: TRBJ2-3
D gene: TRBD1
CDR3 protein: CASSYPYRDRDSTDTQYF
CDR3 DNA: TGTGCCAGCAGTTACCCCTACCGGGACAGGGATAGCACAGATACGCAGTATTTT

clone size: .
V gene: TRBV7-2
J gene: TRBJ1-6
D gene: .
CDR3 protein: CASSLLPEDSPLHF
CDR3 DNA: TGTGCCAGCAGCTTGCTTCCGGAGGATTCACCCCTCCACTTT